A selection of T cell receptor beta chains follows, all from one sample in a study of blood T cells in healthy people across ages. From the 5' RACE reads, TCRdb called clonotypes with MiXCR, one entry per CDR3 protein. Of under 800,000 distinct CDR3 sequences in the sample, about 40% were seen once. Sequenced input: blood. All receptors derive from a woman in her sixties in good health. CDR3s include the opening cysteine and the closing phenylalanine or tryptophan. The D gene is left open where the match is weak. The size entry is marked missing in some rows and otherwise reads once, few, many or a size class.

TRBJ2-3 . TRBV7-2 TRBD2 TGTGTCAGCAGCTTGCTAGCGGGAGAGTTAGATACGCAGTATTTT CVSSLLAGELDTQYF
TRBJ2-7 few TRBV12-3/TRBV12-4 . TGTGCCAGCACTACCCTGCAGAGAGCCTACGAGCAGTACTTC CASTTLQRAYEQYF
TRBJ1-2 . TRBV20-1 . TGCAGTGCTCATACAGGGCGGAACACCTTC CSAHTGRNTF
TRBJ2-7 few TRBV4-3 TRBD2 TGCGCCAGCAGCCATCTAGCGGGTGGAAACGAGCAGTACTTC CASSHLAGGNEQYF
TRBJ2-5 many TRBV3-1 . TGTGCCAGCAGCTCCGCAGCGGGTTCAGGGGAGACCCAGTACTTC CASSSAAGSGETQYF
TRBJ2-1 . TRBV5-1 TRBD2 TGCGCCCGCAGCTGGGTTAGCGGGGAGCAGTTCTTC CARSWVSGEQFF
TRBJ2-1 . TRBV7-3 . TGTGCCAGCAGTCCGACAGGCGCATACAATGAGCAGTTCTTC CASSPTGAYNEQFF
TRBJ2-7 . TRBV29-1 TRBD1 TGCAGCGTTGAAGTCCGGGACAGTACCTACGAGCAGTACTTC CSVEVRDSTYEQYF
TRBJ2-5 once TRBV5-6 TRBD2 TGTGCCAGCAGCTTGTCTAGCGGGGGTAGGGTGACCCAGTACTTC CASSLSSGGRVTQYF
TRBJ2-1 . TRBV7-6 . TGTGCCAGCAGCTTAGTGGCGGACGGGGGGCAGTTCTTC CASSLVADGGQFF